What follows are 32 T cell receptor beta chains derived from one specimen sequenced in a study of cytomegalovirus exposure and HLA in healthy donors. Primers included in the PCR were 60 Vbeta and 13 Jbeta primers. Here immunoSEQ multiplex PCR was the method, and the copy in TCRdb shows in-frame clones only, minus some. The sample holds 210,000 or so clones, roughly 85% seen once. Sequences were obtained from PBMCs. These receptors originate from a girl aged 2 to 10 in good health and CMV-seronegative.

The chain links TRBV4-1 to TRBJ1-1; possible D gene TRBD1, 6 bases. Trimming pared 1 base from V and 5 bases from J, leaving 11 bases between. Germline V CDR1 and CDR2: MGHRA, YSYEKL. The CDR3 has 14 residues. CDR3 sequence reads: CASSQAQGVTEAFF. The CDR3 DNA reads as TGCGCCAGCAGCCAAGCACAGGGAGTGACTGAAGCTTTCTTT.

The rearrangement links TRBV2 to TRBJ2-7; 8 bases line up with TRBD1. The J segment lost 3 bases and the V segment lost 8 bases, leaving 6 bases of the junction unmatched. The germline CDR1 and CDR2 sequences are SNHLY and FYNNEI. The CDR3 contains 13 residues. The CDR3 protein is CASAPDRVYEQYF. For the CDR3, the DNA is TGTGCCAGCGCGCCGGACAGGGTCTACGAGCAGTACTTC.

The rearrangement uses TRBV11-2 and TRBJ2-1; 11 bases align to TRBD2. Germline-derived CDR1 and CDR2 are SGHAT and FQNNGV. CDR3 size: 11 residues. Trimming at V came to 5 bases and at J to 15 bases, leaving 3 bases not matched to a gene. CDR3 sequence: CASSVAGGLFF. CDR3 nucleotide sequence: TGTGCCAGCAGCGTAGCGGGAGGGTTGTTCTTC.

Written as DNA, the CDR3 is TGCAGCGTTGAGGTTAGGCAGGGGGCAAGCTATGGCTACACCTTC. Translation gives CSVEVRQGASYGYTF. The gene calls are TRBV29-1 and TRBJ1-2, with 8 bases identical to TRBD1. The length of the CDR3 is 15 residues. Germline lookup yields CDR1 SQVTM and CDR2 ANQGSEA. V gave up 3 bases and J gave up 4 bases; unmatched junction bases: 10.

The CDR3 sequence is CASSVLGQGDGYTF. The CDR3 DNA sequence: TGCGCCAGCAGTGTTCTGGGCCAAGGGGATGGCTACACCTTC. This chain links TRBV10-2 with TRBJ1-2; maybe TRBD1 (5 bases). V lost 4 bases and J lost 6, with 15 bases in between. The CDR3 has 14 residues. CDR1 is WSHSY and CDR2 is SAAADI in the germline V gene.

This clone appeared once. The rearrangement uses TRBV29-1 and TRBJ1-2; tentative D call: TRBD1 (6 bases). From germline, CDR1 is SQVTM and CDR2 ANQGSEA. V was cut by 0 bases and J by 2 bases, with 10 bases left in between. The CDR3 has 14 amino acids. CDR3 region: CSVEDQGHNYGYTF. The CDR3 region has the DNA TGCAGCGTTGAAGATCAGGGACACAACTATGGCTACACCTTC.

The gene calls are TRBV27 and TRBJ1-6, with D tentatively TRBD1 (6 bases). Germline values: CDR1 MNHEY, CDR2 SMNVEV (reference sequence). The CDR3 sequence is 15 residues long. Trimming removed 1 base at V and 5 bases at J, with 9 bases between. CDR3 amino acids: CASSLYDRNNSPLHF. CDR3 sequence (DNA): TGTGCCAGCAGTTTATACGACAGGAATAATTCACCCCTCCACTTT.

The rearrangement links TRBV9 to TRBJ2-7; D is undetermined. The CDR3 has 16 residues. Trimming pared 0 bases from V and 0 bases from J, leaving 13 bases between. Germline values: CDR1 SGDLS, CDR2 YYNGEE. For the CDR3, the DNA is TGTGCCAGCAGCGTAGCATCAGGCCTTAGCTCCTACGAGCAGTACTTC. This encodes CASSVASGLSSYEQYF.

The V call is TRBV18, the J call TRBJ1-5; D is uncertain. Germline CDR1 KGHSH, CDR2 LQKENI. The V end was cut by 6 bases, the J end by 0 bases, with 12 bases between. This CDR3 spans 15 amino acids. The DNA of the CDR3 is TGTGCCAGCTCCATGGACTCCCGTAGCAATCAGCCCCAGCATTTT. Protein sequence: CASSMDSRSNQPQHF.

The chain links TRBV19 to TRBJ1-1; D is possibly TRBD1 (5 bases). Germline V gene lookup returns CDR1 LNHDA and CDR2 SQIVND (reference sequence). The CDR3 totals 13 residues. V was pared by 5 bases and J by 7 bases, with 14 bases between. The CDR3 nucleotides are TGTGCCAGTAGTCCGGGGGGGTATTTTGAAGCTTTCTTT. Translation gives CASSPGGYFEAFF.

This clone came up once. V and J are TRBV6-1 and TRBJ2-7; possibly TRBD2 for D (6 bases). Trimming removed 4 bases from V and 4 bases from J, with 23 bases in between. The CDR3 runs 17 residues. CDR1 is MNHNS and CDR2 is SASEGT in the germline V gene. CDR3 coding DNA: TGTGCCAGCAGTGGGGTCTCCGCGGGGAAAAATAAATACGAGCAGTACTTC. Its protein product is CASSGVSAGKNKYEQYF.

The rearrangement joins TRBV7-9 to TRBJ1-1; D unresolved. The CDR3 is 11 residues long. V lost 1 base and J 8 bases, leaving 5 bases between the germline ends. Germline V gene lookup returns CDR1 SEHNR and CDR2 FQNEAQ (reference sequence). The CDR3 coding sequence is TGTGCCAGCAGCTTAGTCAGGGAAGCTTTCTTT. The encoded protein is CASSLVREAFF. Full variable domain (outside the CDR3, taken from reference TRBV7-9 and TRBJ1-1): DTGVSQNPRHKITKRGQNVTFRCDPISEHNRLYWYRQTLGQGPEFLTYFQNEAQLEKSRLLSDRFSAERPKGSFSTLEIQRTEQGDSAMYLCASSLVREAFFGQGTRLTVV.

The chain carries TRBV30 and TRBJ2-5; tentatively, D is TRBD2 (6 bases). CDR1 and CDR2 (germline): GTSNPN, SVGIG (reference sequence). The CDR3 runs 12 residues. The V end lost 6 bases, the J end lost 4 bases, and 12 bases lay between the germline ends. The CDR3 sequence is CACRLGVETQYF. The CDR3 DNA is TGTGCCTGCCGACTAGGGGTAGAGACCCAGTACTTC.

The chain couples TRBV15 to TRBJ1-4; D unresolved. Germline values: CDR1 LNHNV, CDR2 YYDKDF (reference sequence). The CDR3 totals 14 residues. V was clipped by 5 bases and J by 7 bases, with 14 bases between them. The CDR3 DNA reads TGTGCCACCAGCCCATCGAGAGAGGGTGAAAAACTGTTTTTT. Translating gives CATSPSREGEKLFF.

V usage is TRBV5-4 and J usage is TRBJ2-7, with 9 bases aligning to TRBD1. Germline assignment: CDR1 SGHNT and CDR2 YYREEE (reference sequence). CDR3 size: 13 residues. The CDR3 DNA sequence: TGTGCTACCTCGGGACAGGGTGGTTACGAGCAGTACTTC. Its translation: CATSGQGGYEQYF.

This rearrangement joins TRBV5-1 to TRBJ2-2, with a tentative D call TRBD1 (5 bases). Germline loops: CDR1 SGHRS, CDR2 YFSETQ. This CDR3 has 13 amino acids. Between the trimmed V and J ends, which lost 0 bases and 5 bases, there was a span of 5 bases. The CDR3 protein is CASSLGQTGELFF. Written as DNA, the CDR3 is TGCGCCAGCAGCTTGGGACAGACCGGGGAGCTGTTTTTT.

The CDR3 DNA is TGCGCCAGCAGCGCTAGTGGAGCTCCTAGCGGAAAGCAAGAGACCCAGTACTTC. This codes for CASSASGAPSGKQETQYF. The V and J genes are TRBV5-1 and TRBJ2-5, with 7 bases that match TRBD2. There are 18 residues in the CDR3. V dropped 4 bases and J dropped 2; count of bases not matched to a gene: 17. Germline V lookup: CDR1 SGHRS, CDR2 YFSETQ.

The chain employs TRBV5-4 and TRBJ1-1; maybe TRBD1 (5 bases). Germline CDR1 reads SGHNT; CDR2 reads YYREEE (reference sequence). This CDR3 spans 16 amino acids. V lost 3 bases and J lost 3, with 18 bases in between. The CDR3 reads CASSSLRQGVDTEAFF. The CDR3 DNA sequence: TGTGCCAGCAGCTCCCTACGTCAGGGCGTAGACACTGAAGCTTTCTTT.

The V call is TRBV7-2, the J call TRBJ2-4, with 7 bases matching TRBD1. Germline V gene data show CDR1 as SGHTA and CDR2 as FQGNSA. Trimming cost V 6 bases and J 13 bases; bases outside gene matches: 12. CDR3 length: 13 residues. CDR3 nucleotide sequence: TGTGCCAGCAGGGACTCCGGGACAGTTAAACAGTACTTC. It is translated as CASRDSGTVKQYF.

J is TRBJ1-1 and V is TRBV27, with 7 bases identical to TRBD1. Germline V gene lookup returns CDR1 MNHEY and CDR2 SMNVEV (reference sequence). There are 15 residues in the CDR3. With 2 bases clipped from V and 6 bases from J, the junction kept 9 bases outside the gene matches. Here the CDR3 DNA reads TGTGCCAGCAGTTTAATCCGGACAGGAGTCGCTGAAGCTTTCTTT. Its protein product is CASSLIRTGVAEAFF.

The gene calls are TRBV6-5 and TRBJ2-5, with 8 bases lining up with TRBD1. With V trimmed by 6 bases and J by 2 bases, 2 bases remained unmatched. The CDR3 has 13 residues. Germline V gives CDR1 MNHEY, CDR2 SVGAGI. The CDR3 DNA sequence: TGTGCCAGCAGAGGGACAGGACAAGAGACCCAGTACTTC. It yields the protein CASRGTGQETQYF.

The chain joins TRBV5-4 to TRBJ2-5; D not certain. The CDR3 length is 14 residues. From germline, CDR1 is SGHNT and CDR2 YYREEE (reference sequence). V was trimmed by 0 bases and J by 1 base, leaving 7 bases between them. CDR3 region: CASSLGVFQETQYF. CDR3 nucleotides: TGTGCCAGCAGCTTGGGAGTTTTCCAAGAGACCCAGTACTTC. The complete variable domain, with remaining parts taken from reference TRBV5-4 and TRBJ2-5, reads ETGVTQSPTHLIKTRGQQVTLRCSSQSGHNTVSWYQQALGQGPQFIFQYYREEENGRGNFPPRFSGLQFPNYSSELNVNALELDDSALYLCASSLGVFQETQYFGPGTRLLVL.

This clone was observed a few times. The V call is TRBV18, the J call TRBJ2-7; possible D gene TRBD1, 6 bases. With 4 bases removed from V and 0 bases from J, the gap between germline ends came to 10 bases. The CDR3 length is 14 residues. Germline values: CDR1 KGHSH, CDR2 LQKENI. The CDR3 DNA is TGTGCCAGCTCACGAGGGGGTTACTCCTACGAGCAGTACTTC. It yields the protein CASSRGGYSYEQYF.

This clone occurred once. The rearrangement joins TRBV7-9 to TRBJ1-1; 9 bases map to TRBD1. This CDR3 region has 17 residues. Germline assignment: CDR1 SEHNR and CDR2 FQNEAQ (reference sequence). V shed 4 bases and J 6 bases; nucleotides not matched to a gene: 15. Written as DNA, the CDR3 is TGTGCCAGCAGCTCCCCCCTACAGGGGGCGACCGGCGCTGAAGCTTTCTTT. It encodes CASSSPLQGATGAEAFF.

The gene calls are TRBV11-2 and TRBJ1-2; D uncertain. The length of the CDR3 is 15 residues. Trimming removed 0 bases from V and 5 bases from J, with 13 bases in between. Germline V gene lookup returns CDR1 SGHAT and CDR2 FQNNGV. The CDR3 coding sequence is TGTGCCAGCAGCTTAGAAAAGGCGGCCACTTATGGCTACACCTTC. This gives the protein CASSLEKAATYGYTF.

The chain couples TRBV5-4 to TRBJ1-1, with a possible D match to TRBD1 (6 bases). V dropped 2 bases and J dropped 4 bases, with 15 bases sitting between them. The germline CDR1 and CDR2 sequences are SGHNT and YYREEE (reference sequence). The CDR3 runs to 15 residues. CDR3 residues: CASSLRGGPGTEAFF. DNA for the CDR3: TGTGCCAGCAGCTTAAGGGGGGGGCCGGGCACTGAAGCTTTCTTT.

A single count supports this clone. This chain uses TRBV11-1 with TRBJ1-1; TRBD1 agrees at 7 bases. The ends lost 4 bases at V and 11 bases at J; junction bases unmatched: 10. CDR1 and CDR2 from the germline V gene are SGHAT and FQDESV (reference sequence). The length of the CDR3 is 13 residues. In DNA, the CDR3 is TGTGCCAGCAGCTCGCCCTCGCGCAGGGGGGCTTTCTTT. Translation gives CASSSPSRRGAFF.

V is TRBV7-6 and J is TRBJ2-7, with 7 positions matching TRBD1. The V gene end was trimmed by 4 bases and the J gene end by 2 bases; junction bases not matched to a gene: 11. Germline-derived CDR1 and CDR2 are SGHVS and FNYEAQ. The CDR3 is 16 residues long. CDR3 protein: CASSSRATGITYEQYF. The CDR3 DNA is TGTGCCAGCAGCTCGAGGGCGACAGGGATTACCTACGAGCAGTACTTC.

This clone was seen a single time. The chain uses TRBV4-2 and TRBJ2-3; 8 positions match TRBD1. The CDR3 sequence is 13 residues long. Germline V CDR1 and CDR2: LGHNA, YNFKEQ. V was clipped by 4 bases and J by 6 bases; unmatched bases: 3. Here the CDR3 DNA reads TGTGCCAGCAGCCGGACAGGGACCGATACGCAGTATTTT. This encodes CASSRTGTDTQYF.

About this clone itself: Different DNA sequences within this sample yield the same CDR3. This rearrangement joins TRBV5-1 to TRBJ2-5, with 7 bases fitting TRBD1. Germline V gene data show CDR1 as SGHRS and CDR2 as YFSETQ. CDR3 length: 14 residues. Unmatched junction bases numbered 3, after V lost 0 bases and J lost 4 bases. Written as DNA, the CDR3 is TGCGCCAGCAGCTTGGGACAGGGTGGAGAGACCCAGTACTTC. It encodes CASSLGQGGETQYF. Full variable domain (outside the CDR3, taken from reference TRBV5-1 and TRBJ2-5): KAGVTQTPRYLIKTRGQQVTLSCSPISGHRSVSWYQQTPGQGLQFLFEYFSETQRNKGNFPGRFSGRQFSNSRSEMNVSTLELGDSALYLCASSLGQGGETQYFGPGTRLLVL.

The V call is TRBV27, the J call TRBJ1-3; D remains unclear. V was cut by 6 bases and J by 2 bases, with 8 bases left in between. CDR1 MNHEY and CDR2 SMNVEV come from the germline V gene (reference sequence). The CDR3 is 13 amino acids. The CDR3 spells CASRLIAGNTIYF. CDR3 DNA sequence: TGTGCCAGCAGACTGATCGCTGGAAACACCATATATTTT.

This sequence joins TRBV5-4 and TRBJ1-5; possibly TRBD1 for D (5 bases). The CDR3 totals 16 residues. Germline V gives CDR1 SGHNT, CDR2 YYREEE (reference sequence). Trimming took 6 bases from V and 6 from J, leaving 22 bases between them. In DNA form, the CDR3 reads TGTGCCAGCACCCCCCTGCGTGCTGGGGCAAGTCAGCCCCAGCATTTT. Translated: CASTPLRAGASQPQHF.